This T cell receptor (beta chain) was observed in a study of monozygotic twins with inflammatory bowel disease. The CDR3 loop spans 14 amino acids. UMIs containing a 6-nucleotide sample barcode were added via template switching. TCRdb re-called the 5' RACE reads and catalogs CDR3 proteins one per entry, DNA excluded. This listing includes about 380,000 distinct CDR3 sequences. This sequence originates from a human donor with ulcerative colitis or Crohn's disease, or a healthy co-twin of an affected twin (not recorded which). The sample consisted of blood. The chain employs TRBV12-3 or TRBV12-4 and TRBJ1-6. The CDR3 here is CASSFRRPNSPLHF.